This T cell receptor beta chain stems from a study of cytomegalovirus exposure and HLA in healthy donors. With 60 Vbeta and 13 Jbeta primers, the PCR was carried out. The data were produced by immunoSEQ multiplex PCR, yet TCRdb's version contains in-frame clones alone and is incomplete. The sample includes around 88,000 clones, approximately 79% of them seen just once. This CDR3 spans 12 amino acids. Germline V gene lookup returns CDR1 SNHLY and CDR2 FYNNEI. Deletions cut 6 bases from V and 7 bases from J, with 10 bases between. This clonotype was obtained from a male donor in good health and CMV-seronegative. The chain has TRBV2 and TRBJ1-5; D uncertain. The sequencing sample was made of PBMCs. The CDR3 here is CASREGGQPQHF. CDR3 nucleotides: TGTGCCAGCAGAGAGGGCGGGCAGCCCCAGCATTTT. The variable domain in full, completed from reference TRBV2 and TRBJ1-5, reads EPEVTQTPSHQVTQMGQEVILRCVPISNHLYFYWYRQILGQKVEFLVSFYNNEISEKSEIFDDQFSVERPDGSNFTLKIRSTKLEDSAMYFCASREGGQPQHFGDGTRLSIL.